This entry lists 8 T cell receptor beta chains sequenced from one sample in a study of beta chain features in type 1 diabetes. Findings and limits, study-wide: Shortening that was moderate but significant affected the TCRB CDR3s of Type 1 diabetes patients in all four CD4+ subsets.

Which antigens these TCRs recognize remains unknown. Of the isolated RNA, all was reverse transcribed, and so the sequenced material was expressed TCRB transcripts. The protocol was immunoSEQ multiplex PCR, while the TCRdb copy is restricted to in-frame clones and leaves out a portion. The sample has around 340,000 clones; roughly a tenth are singletons. The sequencing sample was made of central memory CD4+ T cells from blood. All receptors derive from a man aged 25-45 years with type 1 diabetes.

The sample holds a few counts of this clone. This chain connects TRBV4-3 to TRBJ1-2, with D perhaps TRBD1 (6 bases). In germline, CDR1 is LGHNA, CDR2 YSLEER. The V end was cut by 0 bases, the J end by 0 bases, with 11 bases between. The CDR3 extends over 16 amino acids. As DNA, the CDR3 is TGCGCCAGCAGCCAAGAATTAGACAGGACTAACTATGGCTACACCTTC. This codes for CASSQELDRTNYGYTF.

The sample holds a few counts of this clone. This chain uses TRBV25-1 with TRBJ1-2; 10 nucleotides align to TRBD1. Per the germline V gene, CDR1 is MGHDK and CDR2 is SYGVNS. The V gene end was trimmed by 3 bases and the J gene end by 3 bases; junction bases not matched to a gene: 1. The CDR3 has 14 residues. CDR3 in amino acids: CASSETGGYYGYTF. The CDR3 region has the DNA TGTGCCAGCAGTGAGACAGGGGGCTACTATGGCTACACCTTC.

This clone was observed a handful of times. The chain combines TRBV10-3 with TRBJ2-5, with TRBD2 matching over 13 bases. V lost 2 bases to trimming and J lost 2 bases; unmatched junction nucleotides: 2. In germline, CDR1 is ENHRY, CDR2 SYGVKD. This CDR3 is 16 amino acids long. This CDR3 is CAISETSGGGQETQYF. The CDR3 DNA follows: TGTGCCATCAGTGAGACTAGCGGGGGGGGTCAAGAGACCCAGTACTTC.

The chain is built from TRBV12-5 and TRBJ2-2; 7 bases are shared with TRBD1. This CDR3 comprises 15 residues. The V segment lost 4 bases and the J segment 1 base; nucleotides outside the gene matches: 3. Germline lookup yields CDR1 LGHNT and CDR2 FRNRAP. The CDR3 protein is CASGSGTENTGELFF. CDR3 nucleotides: TGTGCTAGTGGTTCCGGGACAGAGAACACCGGGGAGCTGTTTTTT.

The chain links TRBV30 to TRBJ2-3; D unresolved. This CDR3 contains 13 residues. With 2 bases removed from V and 6 bases from J, the gap between germline ends came to 12 bases. CDR1 and CDR2 (germline): GTSNPN, SVGIG (reference sequence). The CDR3 region is CAWSPSLSDTQYF. CDR3 coding DNA: TGTGCCTGGAGTCCTTCCCTCTCGGATACGCAGTATTTT.

This clone occurred a few times. This sequence joins TRBV27 and TRBJ1-6; D gene unclear. Germline V gene sequence: CDR1 MNHEY, CDR2 SMNVEV (reference sequence). The CDR3 totals 13 residues. Trimming cost V 3 bases and J 4 bases, with 4 bases left between them. The CDR3, as DNA: TGTGCCAGCAGTTTTGGGTATAATTCACCCCTCCACTTT. Its translation: CASSFGYNSPLHF.

The chain is built from TRBV29-1 and TRBJ2-7, with TRBD2 identical over 7 bases. The CDR3 consists of 15 residues. Per germline, CDR1 SQVTM and CDR2 ANQGSEA. The V and J ends lost 3 bases and 0 bases, in that order; junction bases with no gene match: 8. Written as DNA, the CDR3 is TGCAGCGTTGAGGGATCTAGCGGTGGCTCCTACGAGCAGTACTTC. This translates into CSVEGSSGGSYEQYF.

The table lists this clone with a few counts. The chain joins TRBV5-4 to TRBJ2-7, with D uncertain. In germline, CDR1 is SGHNT, CDR2 YYREEE (reference sequence). Trimming pared 0 bases from V and 7 bases from J, leaving 5 bases between. The length of the CDR3 is 11 residues. The CDR3 loop reads CASSLAGEQYF. The CDR3 nucleotides read TGTGCCAGCAGCTTGGCCGGGGAGCAGTACTTC.